This paragraph covers one TCR beta chain sequence. This entry is derived from a study of blood T cell repertoires in COVID-19. The method was immunoSEQ multiplex PCR; TCRdb's version includes in-frame clones alone and lacks a portion of them. The sample lists under 150,000 clones; around 84% were seen once. Germline-derived CDR1 and CDR2 are SGHDN and FVKESK. The CDR3 contains 14 residues. V dropped 4 bases and J dropped 4 bases, with 13 bases sitting between them. The sequencing input was peripheral blood. The rearrangement links TRBV14 to TRBJ1-1; possible D gene TRBD1, 5 bases. This sequence was found in a woman between 40 and 50 years old with acute or convalescent COVID-19. DNA for the CDR3: TGTGCCAGCAGCCTCGAGACAAGGGGCACTGAAGCTTTCTTT. This sequence encodes CASSLETRGTEAFF. The whole variable domain, filled in from reference TRBV14 and TRBJ1-1, reads EAGVTQFPSHSVIEKGQTVTLRCDPISGHDNLYWYRRVMGKEIKFLLHFVKESKQDESGMPNNRFLAERTGGTYSTLKVQPAELEDSGVYFCASSLETRGTEAFFGQGTRLTVV.